Listed here is a single T cell receptor (beta chain). The data were obtained in a study of blood T cell repertoires in COVID-19. On the study more broadly: Sites across the United States, Italy and Spain contributed samples from acute and convalescent COVID-19.

Enrollees, about 18 to 95 years old, lived in 25 or so US areas. Researchers sorted participants into cohorts using their self-reported clinical history. Authors' processing steps: How many nucleated cells were present was estimated from reference gene primer amplification. This table comes from immunoSEQ multiplex PCR, and its TCRdb copy is limited to in-frame clones, with some not included. D and trimming were read from the DNA, whereas the V and J calls and clone size are those reported in that table. The table includes 200,000 to 300,000 clones, around 85% detected once. The CDR3 has 17 amino acids. V dropped 5 bases and J dropped 2; count of bases not matched to a gene: 9. From germline, CDR1 is PRHDT and CDR2 FYEKMQ (reference sequence).

Sequencing was carried out using PBMCs or T cells enriched from blood (not recorded which). The receptor was isolated from a woman aged 35 to 49 with acute COVID-19. The chain recombines TRBV13 with TRBJ2-3, with 11 bases aligning to TRBD2. The CDR3: CASSQRQTSGTTDTQYF. The CDR3 region has the DNA TGTGCCAGCAGCCAGAGACAGACTAGCGGGACCACAGATACGCAGTATTTT.